This T cell receptor beta chain was documented in a study of CD8+ T cells in alopecia areata. Extraction and reverse transcription of RNA yielded cDNA as the sequencing template. Sequencing was performed with immunoSEQ multiplex PCR; in TCRdb, only in-frame clones are kept and a portion is missing. This table holds 150,000 to 200,000 clones, more than 50% found once. Germline values: CDR1 SGHRS, CDR2 YFSETQ. The V gene lost 4 bases and the J gene lost 4 bases, with 7 bases spanning the gap. The CDR3 runs to 12 residues. The treatment was: oral pan-JAK inhibitor, 5-10 mg twice daily. Lesional scalp punch biopsies and peripheral blood came from alopecia areata patients.

This TCR derives from a human donor with alopecia areata. The source material was CD4+ T cells sorted from blood, sampled at week 24, from a patient treated with tofacitinib. V usage is TRBV5-1 and J usage is TRBJ2-3, with D hard to call. As DNA, the CDR3 is TGCGCCAGCAGCGCCCCCGCAGATACGCAGTATTTT. Amino acid sequence: CASSAPADTQYF. The full variable domain, with the rest looked up from reference TRBV5-1 and TRBJ2-3, is KAGVTQTPRYLIKTRGQQVTLSCSPISGHRSVSWYQQTPGQGLQFLFEYFSETQRNKGNFPGRFSGRQFSNSRSEMNVSTLELGDSALYLCASSAPADTQYFGPGTRLTVL.